The 25 T cell receptor beta chains below come from one sample, sequenced in a study of spatial heterogeneity in lung cancer. Study-wide results and limits: One measure, the expanded intratumoral alpha and beta TCR count, tracked tumor mutation counts.

One entry per CDR3 protein, called by TCRdb with MiXCR from the 5' RACE reads. The table has some 4,500 distinct CDR3 sequences, around 6.7% seen once. Sample time point: sample taken at primary tumor resection. The antigens these receptors bind are not known. The starting material was lung tumor tissue, obtained at surgery. The source is a male donor with early-stage non-small cell lung cancer.

This clonotype was observed many times. The chain joins TRBV6-5 to TRBJ1-4; 12 bases fit TRBD1. J lost 10 bases, V lost 6 bases, and 6 bases had no gene match. The V gene's germline CDR1 is MNHEY and CDR2 SVGAGI. The CDR3 sequence is 14 residues long. The CDR3 DNA reads TGTGCCAGCAGAAAGGGGACAGGGGGCGGAAAACTGTTTTTT. As protein: CASRKGTGGGKLFF.

This clonotype was detected ten times or more. This chain joins TRBV20-1 and TRBJ1-5; 9 nucleotides line up with TRBD1. This CDR3 has 13 amino acids. Germline-derived CDR1 and CDR2 are DFQATT and SNEGSKA (reference sequence). Germline trimming cut 5 bases from V and 4 bases from J; bases unmatched to any gene: 3. The CDR3: CSAPDRGNQPQHF. In nucleotides, the CDR3 is TGCAGTGCTCCCGACAGGGGGAATCAGCCCCAGCATTTT.

This clonotype was counted ten times or more. The chain has TRBV20-1 and TRBJ2-1; D possibly corresponds to TRBD2 (5 bases). Germline CDR1 is DFQATT and CDR2 is SNEGSKA (reference sequence). V gave up 3 bases and J gave up 3 bases, with 18 bases separating them. This CDR3 has 16 amino acids. The CDR3 spells CSASRSGSEVYNEQFF. The CDR3 DNA reads as TGCAGTGCTAGTCGGTCTGGTAGCGAGGTCTACAATGAGCAGTTCTTC.

This clonotype is classed as medium-sized. The chain couples TRBV5-1 to TRBJ1-2; 8 bases are a match to TRBD1. The junction had 10 bases not matched to a gene; V was cut back by 4 bases and J by 2 bases. The CDR3 has 16 residues. CDR1 is SGHRS, CDR2 YFSETQ, per germline. The CDR3 loop reads CASSINPTGGNYGYTF. In DNA form, the CDR3 reads TGCGCCAGCAGCATAAACCCAACAGGGGGAAACTATGGCTACACCTTC.

In this sample, this clonotype turned up many times. The CDR3 here is CASSQLVAETQYF. DNA of the CDR3: TGTGCCAGCTCACAACTAGTAGCGGAGACCCAGTACTTC. The genes are TRBV18 and TRBJ2-5, with D possibly being TRBD2 (5 bases). There are 13 residues in the CDR3. V shed 4 bases and J shed 5 bases, with 11 bases lying between them. Germline CDR1 is KGHSH and CDR2 is LQKENI.

This clonotype is classed as medium-sized. The chain has TRBV24-1 and TRBJ2-3; D is uncertain. The CDR3 has 12 residues. The V gene's germline CDR1 is KGHDR and CDR2 SFDVKD. The V and J ends lost 1 base and 9 bases respectively, with 7 bases between them. The CDR3: CATSDFRLTQYF. The CDR3 coding sequence is TGTGCCACCAGTGATTTCCGCTTGACGCAGTATTTT.

This clonotype was counted at least ten times. The rearrangement uses TRBV5-1 and TRBJ2-3; TRBD2 matches at 8 bases. The V segment lost 2 bases and the J segment 2 bases; nucleotides outside the gene matches: 7. Germline CDR1 is SGHRS and CDR2 is YFSETQ. CDR3 length equals 16 residues. In nucleotides, the CDR3 is TGCGCCAGCAGCTTCAGCGGGGGCTACTCCACAGATACGCAGTATTTT. Translated: CASSFSGGYSTDTQYF.

This clonotype has at least ten counts. This may stem from a read error, because a much larger clone lies one nucleotide away. The rearrangement links TRBV12-3 or TRBV12-4 to TRBJ2-1; TRBD2 agrees at 10 bases. The length of the CDR3 is 15 residues. The junction had 4 bases not matched to a gene; V was cut back by 3 bases and J by 5 bases. In nucleotides, the CDR3 is TGTGCCAGCAGTTTTCTAGCGGGAGCCCACAATGAGCAGTTCTTC. Translation gives CASSFLAGAHNEQFF.

Relative to its sample, this clonotype is medium-sized. The CDR3 DNA is TGTGCCAGCAGCCCCACCCTGGGGGTCGACCAAGAGACCCAGTACTTC. Amino acid sequence: CASSPTLGVDQETQYF. The V gene is TRBV7-9, the J gene TRBJ2-5, with D possibly being TRBD1 or TRBD2 (5 bases each). Germline V CDR1 and CDR2: SEHNR, FQNEAQ (reference sequence). This CDR3 has 16 amino acids. V was cut by 5 bases and J by 0 bases, with 16 bases left in between.

This clonotype was counted many times. The rearrangement uses TRBV27 and TRBJ2-2, with TRBD2 identical over 12 bases. J was trimmed by 4 bases and V by 5 bases; bases with no gene match: 8. This CDR3 is 17 amino acids long. CDR1 and CDR2 (germline): MNHEY, SMNVEV (reference sequence). CDR3 bases: TGTGCCAGCAGTCCTATGGGGGGACTAGCGGGCACCGGGGAGCTGTTTTTT. It codes for CASSPMGGLAGTGELFF.

The table lists this clonotype with many counts. The CDR3 nucleotides are TGTGCCAGCAGCTTAACCGGGATAATAGATACGCAGTATTTT. As protein: CASSLTGIIDTQYF. The chain has TRBV7-4 and TRBJ2-3, with D possibly matching TRBD2 (5 bases). This CDR3 contains 14 residues. V lost 2 bases to trimming and J lost 5 bases, with 11 bases between them. Germline V CDR1 and CDR2: SGHVT, SQSDAQ.

This clonotype has a handful of counts. The chain employs TRBV6-1 and TRBJ2-3; 7 positions agree with TRBD2. Losses at the gene ends were 11 bases for V and 0 bases for J; bases not matched to a gene: 11. CDR1 is MNHNS, CDR2 SASEGT, per germline. This CDR3 spans 15 amino acids. The CDR3 nucleotides are TGTGCCTCTCATGAAGCGGGACTAAGCACAGATACGCAGTATTTT. It encodes CASHEAGLSTDTQYF.

This clonotype was found many times. A much larger clonotype is one base distant, so this may be a read error. V and J are TRBV9 and TRBJ2-5; D ambiguous. Trimming cost V 0 bases and J 3 bases, with 9 bases left between them. In germline, CDR1 is SGDLS, CDR2 YYNGEE. This CDR3 has 14 amino acids. CDR3 amino acids: CASSVGWVEETQYF. In nucleotides, the CDR3 is TGTGCCAGCAGCGTAGGATGGGTAGAAGAGACCCAGTACTTC.

In its sample, this clonotype is medium-sized (0.01 to 0.1%). The chain couples TRBV5-5 to TRBJ2-3, with a weak D call TRBD2 (5 bases). Trimming pared 4 bases from V and 6 bases from J, leaving 15 bases between. This CDR3 is 14 amino acids long. Germline V CDR1 and CDR2: SGHKS, YYEKEE (reference sequence). The CDR3 DNA is TGTGCCAGCAGCCTTGACCCCGGCGGGGATACGCAGTATTTT. It encodes CASSLDPGGDTQYF.

This clonotype qualifies as large (0.1 to 1%). V and J are TRBV28 and TRBJ2-1, with 13 bases lining up with TRBD2. The CDR3 is 16 amino acids. Germline V gene data show CDR1 as MDHEN and CDR2 as SYDVKM. Trimming took 5 bases from V and 8 from J; bases not matched to a gene: 9. The CDR3 DNA follows: TGTGCCAGCAGTCTAGGACTAGCGGGGGTGGTCGATGAGCAGTTCTTC. Translated, it gives CASSLGLAGVVDEQFF.

This clonotype was observed at least ten times. The chain links TRBV19 to TRBJ2-5; no definite D call. This CDR3 has 10 amino acids. Germline assignment: CDR1 LNHDA and CDR2 SQIVND (reference sequence). V was pared by 5 bases and J by 4 bases, with 2 bases between. The CDR3 sequence is CASSGETQYF. The CDR3, as DNA: TGTGCCAGTAGTGGAGAGACCCAGTACTTC. Full variable domain (missing parts from reference TRBV19 and TRBJ2-5): DGGITQSPKYLFRKEGQNVTLSCEQNLNHDAMYWYRQDPGQGLRLIYYSQIVNDFQKGDIAEGYSVSREKKESFPLTVTSAQKNPTAFYLCASSGETQYFGPGTRLLVL.

This clonotype counts as medium-sized. V and J are TRBV20-1 and TRBJ1-3; weak D call: TRBD1 (5 bases). The CDR3 is made up of 14 amino acids. CDR1 is DFQATT, CDR2 SNEGSKA, per germline (reference sequence). V dropped 1 base and J dropped 3 bases, with 10 bases sitting between them. The CDR3 region has the DNA TGCAGTGCTAGAGGCGGGGCAGGTGGAAACACCATATATTTT. Protein: CSARGGAGGNTIYF.

In its sample, this clonotype is medium-sized. The rearrangement links TRBV27 to TRBJ2-2; 8 bases agree with TRBD1. There are 16 residues in the CDR3. The V segment lost 4 bases and the J segment 6 bases; nucleotides outside the gene matches: 10. The V gene's germline CDR1 is MNHEY and CDR2 SMNVEV (reference sequence). CDR3 sequence reads: CASSSPGRGRPGELFF. DNA for the CDR3: TGTGCCAGCAGTTCCCCGGGCAGGGGGCGCCCCGGGGAGCTGTTTTTT.

This clonotype was detected many times. The rearrangement links TRBV18 to TRBJ2-1; TRBD1 or TRBD2 may be the D gene (5 bases each). The ends were cut back, 3 bases at V and 5 bases at J, with 11 bases in the middle. Germline V gives CDR1 KGHSH, CDR2 LQKENI. CDR3 length: 14 residues. The chain's CDR3 is CASSPLGTDNEQFF. The DNA of the CDR3 is TGTGCCAGCTCACCCCTTGGGACCGACAATGAGCAGTTCTTC.

This clonotype is labeled as medium-sized. This rearrangement joins TRBV29-1 to TRBJ1-1; D is perhaps TRBD1 (5 bases). Looked up from germline, CDR1 is SQVTM and CDR2 is ANQGSEA. Deletions cut 3 bases from V and 5 bases from J, with 13 bases between. The CDR3 contains 13 residues. The CDR3 bases are TGCAGCGTTGACAGGGAAAGGAGAACTGAAGCTTTCTTT. It is translated as CSVDRERRTEAFF.

Sample share makes this clonotype medium-sized. The chain links TRBV4-2 to TRBJ2-6; TRBD1 matches at 8 bases. Germline CDR1 LGHNA, CDR2 YNFKEQ. The V gene end was trimmed by 5 bases and the J gene end by 0 bases; junction bases not matched to a gene: 3. The CDR3 is made up of 16 amino acids. CDR3 region: CASSSGTGSGANVLTF. In DNA form, the CDR3 reads TGTGCCAGCAGCTCCGGGACAGGCTCTGGGGCCAACGTCCTGACTTTC.

By share, this clonotype ranks as medium-sized. The J gene is TRBJ2-5, the V gene TRBV7-2; possibly TRBD2 for D (6 bases). This CDR3 region has 16 residues. V was trimmed by 5 bases and J by 4 bases, leaving 20 bases between them. Germline loops: CDR1 SGHTA, CDR2 FQGNSA. The CDR3 nucleotides are TGTGCCAGCAGCCCTGGGGGGTCGCGCCGAAGAGAGACCCAGTACTTC. This gives the protein CASSPGGSRRRETQYF. Complete variable domain (other parts from reference TRBV7-2 and TRBJ2-5): GAGVSQSPSNKVTEKGKDVELRCDPISGHTALYWYRQSLGQGLEFLIYFQGNSAPDKSGLPSDRFSAERTGGSVSTLTIQRTQQEDSAVYLCASSPGGSRRRETQYFGPGTRLLVL.

This clonotype qualifies as medium-sized. J is TRBJ2-1 and V is TRBV4-2; either TRBD1 or TRBD2 may fit D (5 bases each). Germline V gene data show CDR1 as LGHNA and CDR2 as YNFKEQ. The CDR3 is made up of 16 amino acids. V lost 3 bases and J lost 0, with 12 bases in between. The CDR3 region is CASSQAGTSSYNEQFF. As DNA, the CDR3 is TGTGCCAGCAGCCAGGCCGGGACCAGCTCCTACAATGAGCAGTTCTTC.

This clonotype was recorded once. The rearrangement joins TRBV30 to TRBJ2-6, with 8 bases aligning to TRBD1. Losses at the gene ends were 6 bases for V and 0 bases for J; bases not matched to a gene: 4. Germline assignment: CDR1 GTSNPN and CDR2 SVGIG (reference sequence). The CDR3 is 15 amino acids. The chain's CDR3 is CACRTGSSGANVLTF. The CDR3 DNA reads TGTGCCTGTAGGACAGGGAGCTCTGGGGCCAACGTCCTGACTTTC.

By its share, this clonotype is medium-sized (0.01 to 0.1%). The gene calls are TRBV19 and TRBJ2-7; weak D call: TRBD1 (5 bases). This CDR3 has 13 amino acids. Per the germline V gene, CDR1 is LNHDA and CDR2 is SQIVND (reference sequence). V lost 5 bases to trimming and J lost 3 bases, with 11 bases between them. CDR3: CASSPWGIYEQYF. The CDR3 DNA follows: TGTGCCAGTAGTCCCTGGGGCATCTACGAGCAGTACTTC.